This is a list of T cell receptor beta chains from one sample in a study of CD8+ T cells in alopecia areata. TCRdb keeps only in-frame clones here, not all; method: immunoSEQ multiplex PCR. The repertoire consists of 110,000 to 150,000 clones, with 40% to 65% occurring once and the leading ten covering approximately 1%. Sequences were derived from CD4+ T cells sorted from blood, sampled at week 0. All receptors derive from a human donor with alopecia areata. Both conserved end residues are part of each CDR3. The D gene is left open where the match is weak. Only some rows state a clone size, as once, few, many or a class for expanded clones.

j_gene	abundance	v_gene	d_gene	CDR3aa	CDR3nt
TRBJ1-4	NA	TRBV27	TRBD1	CASSRLTGREEKLFF	TGTGCCAGCAGCCGCTTGACAGGGAGGGAGGAAAAACTGTTTTTT
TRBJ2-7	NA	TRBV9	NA	CASSVGAGLYEQYF	TGTGCCAGCAGCGTAGGAGCAGGGCTATACGAGCAGTACTTC
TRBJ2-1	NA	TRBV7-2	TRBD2	CASSYGRARYNEQFF	TGTGCCAGCAGCTACGGGAGGGCCAGATACAATGAGCAGTTCTTC
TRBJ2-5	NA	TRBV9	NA	CASSVLGETQYF	TGTGCCAGCAGCGTCCTTGGGGAGACCCAGTACTTC
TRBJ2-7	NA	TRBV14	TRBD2	CASSQGLAGYEQYF	TGTGCCAGCAGCCAAGGACTAGCGGGCTACGAGCAGTACTTC
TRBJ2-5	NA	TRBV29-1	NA	CSTSSRERQETQYF	TGCAGCACCTCGTCAAGGGAAAGACAAGAGACCCAGTACTTC
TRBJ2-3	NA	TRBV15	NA	CATSPGSTDTQYF	TGTGCCACCAGTCCAGGGAGCACAGATACGCAGTATTTT
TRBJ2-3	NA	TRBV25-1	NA	CATTGNEELDTQYF	TGTGCTACCACAGGGAATGAGGAGTTAGATACGCAGTATTTT
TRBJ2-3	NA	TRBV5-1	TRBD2	CASKGAGGTDTQYF	TGCGCCAGCAAAGGAGCGGGAGGTACAGATACGCAGTATTTT
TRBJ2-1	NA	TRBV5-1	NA	CASRVASSYNEQFF	TGCGCCAGCAGAGTGGCGTCATCCTACAATGAGCAGTTCTTC
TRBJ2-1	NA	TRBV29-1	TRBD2	CSPGGLAGTGRNEQFF	TGCAGCCCTGGCGGGCTAGCGGGGACGGGTAGAAATGAGCAGTTCTTC
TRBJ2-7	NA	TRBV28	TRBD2	CASSPGEAGRYEQYF	TGTGCCAGCAGCCCCGGGGAAGCGGGACGGTACGAGCAGTACTTC
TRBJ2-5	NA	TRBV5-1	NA	CASSLVDNQETQYF	TGCGCCAGCAGCTTGGTAGACAACCAAGAGACCCAGTACTTC
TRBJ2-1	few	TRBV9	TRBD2	CASSFSGRPSNEQFF	TGTGCCAGCAGCTTTAGCGGGAGACCCAGCAATGAGCAGTTCTTC
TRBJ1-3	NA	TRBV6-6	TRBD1	CASSTRQGSGNTIYF	TGTGCCAGCAGTACCCGACAGGGCTCTGGAAACACCATATATTTT
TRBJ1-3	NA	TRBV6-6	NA	CASSYTISGNTIYF	TGTGCCAGCAGTTACACGATATCAGGAAACACCATATATTTT
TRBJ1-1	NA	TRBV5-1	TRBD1	CASSSNRQGASTEAFF	TGCGCCAGCAGCTCAAACAGACAGGGGGCTTCCACTGAAGCTTTCTTT
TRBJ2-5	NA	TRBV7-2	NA	CASSLSGVQETQYF	TGTGCCAGCAGCTTATCGGGGGTCCAAGAGACCCAGTACTTC